The 5 T cell receptor beta chains below were found in one sample sequenced in a study of shared clonotypes between healthy human individuals. Clones were sequenced by immunoSEQ multiplex PCR, and TCRdb holds only the in-frame ones, with some missing. Among approximately 700,000 clones listed, less than 80% were seen once. Sequenced sample: memory CD4+ T cells sorted from blood. Subset in this sample: CD45RA-negative fraction. These receptors were taken from a woman younger than 45 in good health.

There are a few counts of this clone. The chain carries TRBV11-3 and TRBJ2-2, with 8 positions matching TRBD1. The CDR3 loop spans 16 amino acids. V gave up 5 bases and J gave up 1 base; unmatched junction bases: 6. Germline values: CDR1 SGHNT, CDR2 YENEEA. CDR3 protein: CASSRHGTGNTGELFF. CDR3 nucleotide sequence: TGTGCCAGCAGCCGCCATGGGACAGGGAACACCGGGGAGCTGTTTTTT.

The rearrangement joins TRBV7-9 to TRBJ2-7, with D unresolved. The CDR3 extends over 13 amino acids. V lost 5 bases to trimming and J lost 2 bases, with 10 bases between them. Germline CDR1 reads SEHNR; CDR2 reads FQNEAQ (reference sequence). The CDR3 DNA is TGTGCCAGCAGCATTGGGCCGGCCTACGAGCAGTACTTC. Protein sequence: CASSIGPAYEQYF. Combining the CDR3 with reference TRBV7-9 and TRBJ2-7 gives the whole variable domain DTGVSQNPRHKITKRGQNVTFRCDPISEHNRLYWYRQTLGQGPEFLTYFQNEAQLEKSRLLSDRFSAERPKGSFSTLEIQRTEQGDSAMYLCASSIGPAYEQYFGPGTRLTVT.

This clone was seen more than once but under ten times. Other nucleotide sequences in the sample specify the same CDR3. The chain links TRBV6-5 to TRBJ2-7; 10 bases are shared with TRBD1. Trimming removed 0 bases from V and 4 bases from J; junction bases left unmatched: 3. CDR3 size: 15 residues. Germline lookup yields CDR1 MNHEY and CDR2 SVGAGI. CDR3 bases: TGTGCCAGCAGTTACTCCGGGACAGGGGAGTACGAGCAGTACTTC. Protein product: CASSYSGTGEYEQYF.

Note on this clone: The sample contains more than one DNA sequence encoding this CDR3. This rearrangement joins TRBV27 to TRBJ1-2; maybe TRBD1 (5 bases). Germline values: CDR1 MNHEY, CDR2 SMNVEV (reference sequence). The CDR3 consists of 11 residues. V lost 6 bases and J 5 bases, leaving 7 bases between the germline ends. This CDR3 reads CASSAGYGYTF. The CDR3 nucleotides read TGTGCCAGCAGCGCAGGGTATGGCTACACCTTC.

This chain uses TRBV28 with TRBJ1-2; possible D gene TRBD1, 6 bases. CDR3 length: 14 residues. Germline CDR1 is MDHEN and CDR2 is SYDVKM. Trimming shortened V by 1 base and J by 5 bases, and 11 bases separated the two germline ends. CDR3 loop: CASSLSWDIYGYTF. CDR3 in DNA: TGTGCCAGCAGTTTATCCTGGGACATTTATGGCTACACCTTC.